This passage covers 7 T cell receptor beta chains from one sample sequenced in a study of early T cells in non-severe SARS-CoV-2 infection. Each CDR3 protein is one row after TCRdb ran MiXCR on the 5' RACE reads. The sample has 50,000 to 55,000 distinct CDR3 sequences, 7% to 10% seen once. Input material: whole blood. The receptors here all came from an adult who was a healthcare worker with PCR-confirmed SARS-CoV-2 infection or an uninfected control (not recorded which).

In its sample, this clonotype was seen a few times. The chain combines TRBV6-2 or TRBV6-3 with TRBJ1-5; unclear D gene. The V gene's germline CDR1 is MNHEY and CDR2 SVGEGT. Deletions cut 2 bases from V and 2 bases from J, with 16 bases between. CDR3 length: 17 residues. CDR3 DNA: TGTGCCAGCAGTTACACAATTCGCGGGTACGGCAATCAGCCCCAGCATTTT. This encodes CASSYTIRGYGNQPQHF.

This clonotype came up many times. This chain uses TRBV6-7 with TRBJ1-5, with D uncertain. TRBV6-7 is an ORF; its function is uncertain. Trimming took off 7 bases at V and 2 bases at J, with 21 bases between the two ends. CDR3 length equals 17 residues. The CDR3 DNA reads as TGTGCCAGCACCTATCTGGGCAAAATCCGACGCAATCAGCCCCAGCATTTT. It is translated as CASTYLGKIRRNQPQHF.

In this sample, this clonotype turned up a few times. The chain employs TRBV9 and TRBJ2-1; possibly TRBD1 for D (6 bases). CDR3 length: 14 amino acids. V was shortened by 3 bases and J by 6 bases, with 13 bases between the two germline ends. Germline CDR1 reads SGDLS; CDR2 reads YYNGEE. The CDR3 is CASSARDIINEQFF. CDR3 bases: TGTGCCAGCAGCGCTAGGGACATAATCAATGAGCAGTTCTTC.

V usage is TRBV4-3 and J usage is TRBJ2-3, with D hard to call. Germline CDR1 and CDR2: LGHNA and YSLEER. The length of the CDR3 is 13 residues. V was clipped by 5 bases and J by 6 bases, with 12 bases between them. The DNA of the CDR3 is TGCGCCAGCAGCGGGTATCTGGGGGATACGCAGTATTTT. Translating gives CASSGYLGDTQYF.

This clonotype was detected many times. V and J are TRBV7-2 and TRBJ2-7; unclear D gene. Germline V gene lookup returns CDR1 SGHTA and CDR2 FQGNSA. This CDR3 is built from 14 residues. V lost 0 bases and J lost 7, with 13 bases in between. The CDR3 spells CASSLAPTNGEQYF. CDR3 sequence (DNA): TGTGCCAGCAGCTTAGCGCCAACTAACGGAGAGCAGTACTTC.

At least ten counts were recorded for this clonotype. This rearrangement joins TRBV7-8 to TRBJ2-3, with 12 bases matching TRBD2. J gave up 4 bases and V 3 bases, and 2 bases lay outside the gene matches. CDR3 size: 15 residues. The germline gives CDR1 SGHVS, CDR2 FQNEAQ. The CDR3 sequence: CASSLTSGSSDTQYF. CDR3 nucleotides: TGTGCCAGCAGCTTGACTAGCGGGAGCTCAGATACGCAGTATTTT.

This clonotype has a count of ten or more. The chain carries TRBV6-2 or TRBV6-3 and TRBJ1-3; the D is unclear. The CDR3 consists of 14 residues. The V and J ends lost 7 bases and 4 bases respectively, with 14 bases between them. CDR1 and CDR2 (germline): MNHEY, SVGEGT. The CDR3 protein is CASTSTYTGNTIYF. The CDR3 DNA reads as TGTGCCAGCACCTCGACTTATACCGGAAACACCATATATTTT.